The 14 T cell receptor beta chains below come from one sample, sequenced in a study of blood T cell repertoires in COVID-19. TCRdb keeps only in-frame clones here, not all; method: immunoSEQ multiplex PCR. This table has fewer than 250,000 clones, around 86% appearing once. The sample was peripheral blood. All receptors derive from a man aged 55 to 69 with acute or convalescent COVID-19.

The V call is TRBV6-5, the J call TRBJ2-3, with TRBD2 identical over 7 bases. Germline V lookup: CDR1 MNHEY, CDR2 SVGAGI. Trimming at V came to 7 bases and at J to 5 bases, leaving 9 bases not matched to a gene. This CDR3 is 14 amino acids long. CDR3 amino acids: CASKTSIGRDTQYF. CDR3 DNA sequence: TGTGCCAGCAAGACTAGCATAGGTAGAGATACGCAGTATTTT.

The V call is TRBV3-1 (or the pseudogene TRBV3-2), the J call TRBJ1-2; D is undetermined. CDR3 length equals 14 residues. Germline CDR1 and CDR2: LGHDT and YNNKEL (reference sequence). The V end was cut by 4 bases, the J end by 2 bases, with 11 bases between. In DNA form, the CDR3 reads TGTGCCAGCAGCCCGGGAGGCAGAAACTATGGCTACACCTTC. The encoded protein is CASSPGGRNYGYTF.

The chain links TRBV7-3 to TRBJ2-5; the match to TRBD2 covers 7 bases. The germline gives CDR1 SGHTA, CDR2 FQGTGA. The V segment lost 2 bases and the J segment 4 bases; nucleotides outside the gene matches: 1. CDR3 length: 13 residues. CDR3 loop: CASSLGGRETQYF. CDR3 bases: TGTGCCAGCAGCTTAGGCGGGAGAGAGACCCAGTACTTC.

This chain uses TRBV7-6 with TRBJ2-7, with 8 bases matching TRBD2. The CDR3 runs 14 residues. Germline loops: CDR1 SGHVS, CDR2 FNYEAQ. The J segment lost 4 bases and the V segment lost 2 bases, leaving 4 bases of the junction unmatched. CDR3 sequence reads: CASSLSGGPYEQYF. The CDR3 coding sequence is TGTGCCAGCAGCTTATCGGGGGGGCCATACGAGCAGTACTTC. Combining the CDR3 with reference TRBV7-6 and TRBJ2-7 gives the whole variable domain GAGVSQSPRYKVTKRGQDVALRCDPISGHVSLYWYRQALGQGPEFLTYFNYEAQQDKSGLPNDRFSAERPEGSISTLTIQRTEQRDSAMYRCASSLSGGPYEQYFGPGTRLTVT.

The chain recombines TRBV10-1 with TRBJ1-1; TRBD1 matches 8 bases. The CDR3 runs 16 residues. The germline gives CDR1 WNHNN, CDR2 SYGVQD (reference sequence). The CDR3 DNA sequence: TGCCCAGGTATACCACAGGGGGGCCGGTGGAACACTGAAGCTTTCTTT. Residues: CPGIPQGGRWNTEAFF.

The count of this clone is one. The chain employs TRBV9 and TRBJ1-2; 9 positions match TRBD1. Germline values: CDR1 SGDLS, CDR2 YYNGEE. After removal of 0 bases from V and 4 bases from J, the junction contained 16 bases not matched to a gene. CDR3 length: 19 residues. The DNA of the CDR3 is TGTGCCAGCAGCGTAGGTCAGATAGGGACAGGGCATGTACCCTATGGCTACACCTTC. Residues: CASSVGQIGTGHVPYGYTF. Variable domain in full (rest from reference TRBV9 and TRBJ1-2): DSGVTQTPKHLITATGQRVTLRCSPRSGDLSVYWYQQSLDQGLQFLIQYYNGEERAKGNILERFSAQQFPDLHSELNLSSLELGDSALYFCASSVGQIGTGHVPYGYTFGSGTRLTVV.

The chain joins TRBV9 to TRBJ2-5; D perhaps matches TRBD2 (6 bases). The germline V and J ends were trimmed by 4 bases and 5 bases, with 18 bases remaining between them. The CDR3 covers 15 residues. Germline CDR1 is SGDLS and CDR2 is YYNGEE. The CDR3 DNA sequence: TGTGCCAGCAGCACCAAAACTGGAGGGCGGGAGACCCAGTACTTC. This gives the protein CASSTKTGGRETQYF.

The J gene is TRBJ2-5, the V gene TRBV27; tentative D call: TRBD2 (5 bases). The CDR3 is 14 residues long. Trimming took 5 bases from V and 1 from J, leaving 11 bases between them. Germline V lookup: CDR1 MNHEY, CDR2 SMNVEV (reference sequence). The CDR3 here is CASSQGLGQETQYF. Here the CDR3 DNA reads TGTGCCAGCAGTCAAGGACTGGGCCAAGAGACCCAGTACTTC.

The CDR3 DNA reads TGCGCCAGCAGCCCGGCAGGGAGGAACGTCCTGACTTTC. This gives the protein CASSPAGRNVLTF. The chain couples TRBV5-1 to TRBJ2-6; D is perhaps TRBD2 (6 bases). The CDR3 is 13 amino acids. Trimming stripped 4 bases from V and 10 bases from J, with 12 bases between. Germline CDR1 SGHRS, CDR2 YFSETQ.

The chain employs TRBV5-1 and TRBJ2-7; 7 positions match TRBD1. The germline V gene encodes CDR1 SGHRS and CDR2 YFSETQ. The length of the CDR3 is 14 residues. The ends lost 4 bases at V and 5 bases at J; junction bases unmatched: 9. CDR3 sequence reads: CASSTRTGANEQYF. The CDR3 region has the DNA TGCGCCAGCAGCACCAGGACAGGTGCTAACGAGCAGTACTTC.

V is TRBV5-1 and J is TRBJ2-7; 9 bases fit TRBD1. CDR1 SGHRS and CDR2 YFSETQ come from the germline V gene. Losses at the gene ends were 0 bases for V and 7 bases for J; bases not matched to a gene: 2. This CDR3 comprises 13 residues. The CDR3 nucleotides are TGCGCCAGCAGCTTGGCCGGGACAGGGGAGCAGTACTTC. Residues: CASSLAGTGEQYF. The complete variable domain, with remaining parts taken from reference TRBV5-1 and TRBJ2-7, reads KAGVTQTPRYLIKTRGQQVTLSCSPISGHRSVSWYQQTPGQGLQFLFEYFSETQRNKGNFPGRFSGRQFSNSRSEMNVSTLELGDSALYLCASSLAGTGEQYFGPGTRLTVT.

The chain employs TRBV11-2 and TRBJ2-3; TRBD2 is a possible D gene (7 bases). The ends were cut back, 4 bases at V and 2 bases at J, with 22 bases in the middle. Per the germline V gene, CDR1 is SGHAT and CDR2 is FQNNGV. The CDR3 is 18 amino acids. The CDR3 is CASSSPSLAGAPTDTQYF. The CDR3, as DNA: TGTGCCAGCAGCTCCCCATCCTTGGCGGGGGCCCCCACAGATACGCAGTATTTT.

This rearrangement joins TRBV7-8 to TRBJ2-2; D ambiguous. The CDR3 is 16 amino acids. Germline loops: CDR1 SGHVS, CDR2 FQNEAQ. Trimming pared 5 bases from V and 1 base from J, leaving 14 bases between. This CDR3 is CASSPRTNLNTGELFF. As DNA, the CDR3 is TGTGCCAGCAGCCCTCGAACAAATTTGAACACCGGGGAGCTGTTTTTT.

The V gene is TRBV7-9, the J gene TRBJ1-4; TRBD1 matches 8 bases. The CDR3 spans 15 residues. V lost 2 bases, J lost 7 bases, and 6 bases stayed unmatched. In germline, CDR1 is SEHNR, CDR2 FQNEAQ (reference sequence). CDR3 coding DNA: TGTGCCAGCAGCTTACGCGGGACAGGAAGTGAAAAACTGTTTTTT. Translated, it gives CASSLRGTGSEKLFF.